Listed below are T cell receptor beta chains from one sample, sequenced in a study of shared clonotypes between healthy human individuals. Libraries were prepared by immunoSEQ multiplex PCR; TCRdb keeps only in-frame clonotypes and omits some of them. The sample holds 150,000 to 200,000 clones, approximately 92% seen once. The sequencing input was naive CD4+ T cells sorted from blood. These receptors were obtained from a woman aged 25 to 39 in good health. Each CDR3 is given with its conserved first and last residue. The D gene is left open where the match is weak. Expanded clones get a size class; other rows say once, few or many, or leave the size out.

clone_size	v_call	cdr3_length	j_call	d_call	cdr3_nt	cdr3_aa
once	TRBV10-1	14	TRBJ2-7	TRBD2	TGCGCCAGCAGCTCTGGGACTAGCGGGGACGAGCAGTACTTC	CASSSGTSGDEQYF
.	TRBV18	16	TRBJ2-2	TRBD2	TGTGCCAGCTCACCCACTAGCGGGAGCCACACCGGGGAGCTGTTTTTT	CASSPTSGSHTGELFF
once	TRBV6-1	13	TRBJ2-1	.	TGTGCCAGCAGTAAACAGGGTAACAATGAGCAGTTCTTC	CASSKQGNNEQFF
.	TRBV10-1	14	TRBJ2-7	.	TGCGCCAGCAAGGATGGACCGGGCCCCTACGAGCAGTACTTC	CASKDGPGPYEQYF
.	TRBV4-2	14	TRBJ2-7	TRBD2	TGTGCCAGCAGCCCGGCGGGAGGAACCTACGAGCAGTACTTC	CASSPAGGTYEQYF
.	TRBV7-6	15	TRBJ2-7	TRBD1	TGTGCCAGCAGCGTAGCGGGACAGGGGGGCCACGAGCAGTACTTC	CASSVAGQGGHEQYF
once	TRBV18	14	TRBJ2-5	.	TGTGCCAGCTCACCACCTCAGCCACAAGAGACCCAGTACTTC	CASSPPQPQETQYF
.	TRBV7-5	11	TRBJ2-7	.	TGTGTCAGAAGCTTAGTGCCCGAGCAGTACTTC	CVRSLVPEQYF
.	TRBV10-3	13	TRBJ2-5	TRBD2	TGTGCCATCAGTGATCAGCGGGAGCAAACCCAGTACTTC	CAISDQREQTQYF
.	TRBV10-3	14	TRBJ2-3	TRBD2	TGTGCCATCAGTGACGGACTAGCATTGCATACGCAGTATTTT	CAISDGLALHTQYF
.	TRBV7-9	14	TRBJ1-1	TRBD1	TGTGCCAGCAGCCATCCCGACAGGGAGACTGAAGCTTTCTTT	CASSHPDRETEAFF
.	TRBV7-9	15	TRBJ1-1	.	TGTGCCAGCAGCTTATTCGGACGGGCAAACACTGAAGCTTTCTTT	CASSLFGRANTEAFF
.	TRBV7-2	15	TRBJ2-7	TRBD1	TGTGCCAGCAGCCAGGACAGGGTCAGTGTCTACGAGCAGTACTTC	CASSQDRVSVYEQYF
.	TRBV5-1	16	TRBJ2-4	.	TGCGCCAGCAGCTCGAGCAGGGGTTTGGACAAAAACATTCAGTACTTC	CASSSSRGLDKNIQYF
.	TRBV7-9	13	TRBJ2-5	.	TGTGCCAGCAGCTCTCCCGTCCAAGAGACCCAGTACTTC	CASSSPVQETQYF
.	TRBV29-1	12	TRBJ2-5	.	TGCAGCGGTCGGTGGTGGGAAGAGACCCAGTACTTC	CSGRWWEETQYF
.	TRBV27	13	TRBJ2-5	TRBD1	TGTGCCAGCAGTCCGGGACAGCAAGAGACCCAGTACTTC	CASSPGQQETQYF
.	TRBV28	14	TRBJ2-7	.	TGTGCCAGCAGTTTCGGCGACAGGCCCTACGAGCAGTACTTC	CASSFGDRPYEQYF
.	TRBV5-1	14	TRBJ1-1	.	TGCGCCAGCAGCTCTGACAGTGTGAACACTGAAGCTTTCTTT	CASSSDSVNTEAFF
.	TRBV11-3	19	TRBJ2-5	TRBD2	TGTGCCAGCAGCTTAGGCGTGGCTAGCGGGCCACGGAATCAAGAGACCCAGTACTTC	CASSLGVASGPRNQETQYF
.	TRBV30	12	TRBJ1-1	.	TGTGCCTGGAGAACGGAGCGGGTATCGGCTTTCTTT	CAWRTERVSAFF
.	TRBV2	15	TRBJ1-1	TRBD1	TGTGCCAGCAGTGAGAGGACAGGGAAGAACACTGAAGCTTTCTTT	CASSERTGKNTEAFF
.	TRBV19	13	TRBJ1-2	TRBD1	TGTGCCAGCCAAGGACAGGGGGCGACAGGCTACACCTTC	CASQGQGATGYTF
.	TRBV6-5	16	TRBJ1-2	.	TGTGCCAGCAGTTTATCCATCGGGCAGGGGAACTATGGCTACACCTTC	CASSLSIGQGNYGYTF
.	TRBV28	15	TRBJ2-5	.	TGTGCCAGCAGTAACCTCGCAGGCCAGGAGGGGACCCAGTACTTC	CASSNLAGQEGTQYF
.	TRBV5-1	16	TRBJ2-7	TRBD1	TGCGCCAGCAGATCCGGACAGGCCCTATCCCCCTACGAGCAGTACTTC	CASRSGQALSPYEQYF
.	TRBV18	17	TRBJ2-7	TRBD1	TGTGCCAGCTCACCATACTCCCGGACAGGGATATCCTACGAGCAGTACTTC	CASSPYSRTGISYEQYF
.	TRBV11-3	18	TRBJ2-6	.	TGTGCCAGCAGCAGAACGTACGATCTCGACAAGTCGGGCCAACGTCCTGACTTC	CASSRTYDLDKSGQRPDF
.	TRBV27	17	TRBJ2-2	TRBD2	TGTGCCAGCAGTTCACCGGGACTAGCGGGCAACACCGGGGAGCTGTTTTTT	CASSSPGLAGNTGELFF
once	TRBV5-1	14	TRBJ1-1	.	TGCGCCAGCAGCTTGGGCAGGGAGAACACTGAAGCTTTCTTT	CASSLGRENTEAFF
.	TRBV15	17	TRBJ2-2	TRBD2	TGTGCCACCAGCTCCCGTTGGTCGGGAGGTTCCACCGGGGAGCTGTTTTTT	CATSSRWSGGSTGELFF
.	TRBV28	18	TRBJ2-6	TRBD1	TGTGCCAGCAGCGCGCGACAGGGTATCCACTCTGGGGCCAACGTCCTGACTTTC	CASSARQGIHSGANVLTF
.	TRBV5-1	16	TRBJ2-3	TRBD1	TGCGCCAGCAGCCCTACCGCGGGACAGGGTACAGATACGCAGTATTTT	CASSPTAGQGTDTQYF
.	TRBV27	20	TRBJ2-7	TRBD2	TGTGCCAGCAGTTTATACCCACCGGGACTAGCGGGAGACCCCTCCTACGAGCAGTACTTC	CASSLYPPGLAGDPSYEQYF
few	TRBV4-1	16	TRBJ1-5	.	TGCGCCAGCAGCCAAGATGAGGCCACCAGCAATCAGCCCCAGCATTTT	CASSQDEATSNQPQHF
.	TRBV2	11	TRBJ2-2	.	TGTGCCAGCAGTGAAGCCGGGGAGCTGTTTTTT	CASSEAGELFF
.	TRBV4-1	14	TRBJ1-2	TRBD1	TGCGCCAGCAGTCGACAGGGGGCGCGGTATGGCTACACCTTC	CASSRQGARYGYTF
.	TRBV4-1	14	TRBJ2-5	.	TGCGCCAGCAGCCAACAGCCGGGGGAAGAGACCCAGTACTTC	CASSQQPGEETQYF
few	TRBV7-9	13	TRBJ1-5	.	TGTGCCAGCAGCTTAGATGGGAGGCAGCCCCAGCATTTT	CASSLDGRQPQHF
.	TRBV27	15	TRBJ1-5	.	TGTGCCAGCAGTTTAATTGGGAAGGGAGCTCAGCCCCAGCATTTT	CASSLIGKGAQPQHF
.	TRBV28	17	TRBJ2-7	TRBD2	TGTGCCAGCAGTTTGGGGCTAGCGGGAGTCCCTTCCTACGAGCAGTACTTC	CASSLGLAGVPSYEQYF
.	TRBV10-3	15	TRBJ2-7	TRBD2	TGTGCCATCAGCAACCCCCCCAGCGGGATCTACGAGCAGTACTTC	CAISNPPSGIYEQYF
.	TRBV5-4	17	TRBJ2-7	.	TGTGCCAGCAGCTTGGGGGGGACCGGACCTAGCTCCTACGAGCAGTACTTC	CASSLGGTGPSSYEQYF
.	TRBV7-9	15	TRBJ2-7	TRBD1	TGTGCCAGCAGCCCCCTGGGGGACAGGGGTGACGAGCAGTACTTC	CASSPLGDRGDEQYF
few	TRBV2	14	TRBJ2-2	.	TGTGCCAGCAGTGAAGAGCGGAACACCGGGGAGCTGTTTTTT	CASSEERNTGELFF
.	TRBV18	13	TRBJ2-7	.	TGTGCCAGCTCACAAATTGACCTCCACGAGCAGTACTTC	CASSQIDLHEQYF
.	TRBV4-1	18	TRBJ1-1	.	TGCGCCAGCAGCCAAGGGCCCGCCAGGGGTTCAGTGGGAACTGAAGCTTTCTTT	CASSQGPARGSVGTEAFF
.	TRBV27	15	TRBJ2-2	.	TGTGCCAGCCGGACCTGGACTAAGAACACCGGGGAGCTGTTTTTT	CASRTWTKNTGELFF
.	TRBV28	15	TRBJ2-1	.	TGTGCCAGCAGTTTTTTCGGGGTCTCCTACAATGAGCAGTTCTTC	CASSFFGVSYNEQFF
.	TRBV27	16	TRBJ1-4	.	TGTGCCAGCAGTTTACATGCCAGTACTATTAATGAAAAACTGTTTTTT	CASSLHASTINEKLFF
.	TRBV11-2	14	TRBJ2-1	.	TGTGCCAGCAGTAGGGGGGGCTCCTACAATGAGCAGTTCTTC	CASSRGGSYNEQFF
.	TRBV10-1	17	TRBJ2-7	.	TGCGCCACCCTCCCTTTGACGGGCGGTGTTTGCTCCTACGAGCAGTACTTC	CATLPLTGGVCSYEQYF
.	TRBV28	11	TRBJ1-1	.	TGTGCCAGCAGCCCTCGCGGGAGGGCTTTCTTT	CASSPRGRAFF
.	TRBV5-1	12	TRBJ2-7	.	TGCGCCAGCTCGACCCCCCTCTACGAGCAGTACTTC	CASSTPLYEQYF
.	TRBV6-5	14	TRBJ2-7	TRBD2	TGTGCCAGCAGCCGGGACTATCCGGCCTACGAGCAGTACTTC	CASSRDYPAYEQYF
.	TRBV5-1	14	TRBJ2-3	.	TGCGCCAGCAGCCTGGGACAAACCACAGATACGCAGTATTTT	CASSLGQTTDTQYF
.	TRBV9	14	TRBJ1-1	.	TGTGCCAGCAGCGTAGTCGGGGGGAACACTGAAGCTTTCTTT	CASSVVGGNTEAFF